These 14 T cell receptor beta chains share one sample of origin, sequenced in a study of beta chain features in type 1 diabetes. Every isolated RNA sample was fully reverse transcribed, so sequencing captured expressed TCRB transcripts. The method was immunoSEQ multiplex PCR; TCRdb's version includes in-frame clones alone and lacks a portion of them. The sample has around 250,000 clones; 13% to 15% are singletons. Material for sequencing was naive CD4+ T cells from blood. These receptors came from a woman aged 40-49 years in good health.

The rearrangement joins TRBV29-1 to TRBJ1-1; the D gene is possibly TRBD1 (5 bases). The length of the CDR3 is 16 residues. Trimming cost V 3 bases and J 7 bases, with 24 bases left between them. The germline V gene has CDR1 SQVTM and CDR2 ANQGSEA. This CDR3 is CSVDGTEGAFLGEAFF. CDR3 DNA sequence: TGCAGCGTTGACGGGACGGAGGGCGCGTTTTTGGGTGAAGCTTTCTTT.

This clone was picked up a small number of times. CDR3 residues: CASRDRTGIILTDTQYF. The CDR3 region has the DNA TGTGCCAGCAGGGACCGAACAGGGATTATTCTCACAGATACGCAGTATTTT. This chain links TRBV2 with TRBJ2-3, with D possibly matching TRBD1 (6 bases). The CDR3 sequence is 17 residues long. Trimming pared 6 bases from V and 2 bases from J, leaving 21 bases between. Germline V CDR1 and CDR2: SNHLY, FYNNEI.

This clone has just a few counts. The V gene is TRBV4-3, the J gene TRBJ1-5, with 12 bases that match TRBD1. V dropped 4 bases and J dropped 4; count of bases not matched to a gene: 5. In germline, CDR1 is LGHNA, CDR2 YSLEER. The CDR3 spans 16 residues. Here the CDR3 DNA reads TGCGCCAGCAGCCGAGGGACAGGGGGCCCGAATCAGCCCCAGCATTTT. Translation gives CASSRGTGGPNQPQHF.

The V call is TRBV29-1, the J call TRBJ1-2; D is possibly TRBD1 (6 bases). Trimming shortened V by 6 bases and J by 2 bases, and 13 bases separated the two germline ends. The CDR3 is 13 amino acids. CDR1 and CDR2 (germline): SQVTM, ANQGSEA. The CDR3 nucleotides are TGCAGCGTGAACAGGGCCCGAAACTATGGCTACACCTTC. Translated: CSVNRARNYGYTF. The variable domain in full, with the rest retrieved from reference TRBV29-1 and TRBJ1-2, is SAVISQKPSRDICQRGTSLTIQCQVDSQVTMMFWYRQQPGQSLTLIATANQGSEATYESGFVIDKFPISRPNLTFSTLTVSNMSPEDSSIYLCSVNRARNYGYTFGSGTRLTVV.

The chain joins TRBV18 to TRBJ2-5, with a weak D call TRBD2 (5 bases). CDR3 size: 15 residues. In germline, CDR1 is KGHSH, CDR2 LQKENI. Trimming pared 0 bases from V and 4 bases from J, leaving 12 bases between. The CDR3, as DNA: TGTGCCAGCTCACCACCTGGCCAGGCGGGAGAGACCCAGTACTTC. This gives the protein CASSPPGQAGETQYF.

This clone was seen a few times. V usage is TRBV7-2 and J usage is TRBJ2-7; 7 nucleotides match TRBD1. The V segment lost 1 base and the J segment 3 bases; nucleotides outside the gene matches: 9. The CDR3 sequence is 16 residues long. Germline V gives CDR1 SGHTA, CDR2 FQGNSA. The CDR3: CASSLEWKGASYEQYF. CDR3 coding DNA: TGTGCCAGCAGCTTAGAATGGAAGGGGGCGAGCTACGAGCAGTACTTC.

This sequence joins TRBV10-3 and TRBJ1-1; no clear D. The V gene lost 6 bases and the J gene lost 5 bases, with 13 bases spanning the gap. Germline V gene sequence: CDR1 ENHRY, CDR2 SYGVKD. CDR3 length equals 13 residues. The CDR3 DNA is TGTGCCATCAGGGCCCAGGTAGCGACTGAAGCTTTCTTT. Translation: CAIRAQVATEAFF.

DNA for the CDR3: TGCGCCAGCAGCTTGACTAGCGGGGCTACTTTTTCTAGCACAGATACGCAGTATTTT. This encodes CASSLTSGATFSSTDTQYF. The chain carries TRBV5-1 and TRBJ2-3; 10 bases fit TRBD2. Trimming cost V 1 base and J 0 bases; bases outside gene matches: 11. CDR1 SGHRS and CDR2 YFSETQ come from the germline V gene. There are 19 residues in the CDR3.

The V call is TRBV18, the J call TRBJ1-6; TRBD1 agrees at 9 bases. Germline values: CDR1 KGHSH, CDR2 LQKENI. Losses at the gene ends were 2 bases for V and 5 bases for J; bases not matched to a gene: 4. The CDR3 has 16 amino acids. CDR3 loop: CASSPIWTGDNSPLHF. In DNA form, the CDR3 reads TGTGCCAGCTCACCAATTTGGACAGGGGATAATTCACCCCTCCACTTT.

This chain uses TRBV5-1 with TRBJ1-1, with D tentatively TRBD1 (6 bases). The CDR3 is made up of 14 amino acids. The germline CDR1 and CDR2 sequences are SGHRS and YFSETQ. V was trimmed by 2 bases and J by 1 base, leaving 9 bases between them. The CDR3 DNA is TGCGCCAGCAGCTTTGAACAGGGGAACACTGAAGCTTTCTTT. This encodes CASSFEQGNTEAFF. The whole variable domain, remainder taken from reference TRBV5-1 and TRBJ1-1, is KAGVTQTPRYLIKTRGQQVTLSCSPISGHRSVSWYQQTPGQGLQFLFEYFSETQRNKGNFPGRFSGRQFSNSRSEMNVSTLELGDSALYLCASSFEQGNTEAFFGQGTRLTVV.

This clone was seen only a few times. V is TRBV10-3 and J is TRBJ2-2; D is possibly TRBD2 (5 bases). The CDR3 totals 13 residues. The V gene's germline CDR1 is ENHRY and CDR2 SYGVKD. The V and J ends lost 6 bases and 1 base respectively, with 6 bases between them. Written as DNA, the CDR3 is TGTGCCATCAGGGGAGTGAACACCGGGGAGCTGTTTTTT. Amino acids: CAIRGVNTGELFF.

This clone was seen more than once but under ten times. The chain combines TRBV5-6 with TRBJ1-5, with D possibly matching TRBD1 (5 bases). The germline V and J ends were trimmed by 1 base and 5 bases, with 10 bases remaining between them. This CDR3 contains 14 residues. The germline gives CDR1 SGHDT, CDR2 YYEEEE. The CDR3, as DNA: TGTGCCAGCAGCTTGACGGGGGTGGATCAGCCCCAGCATTTT. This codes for CASSLTGVDQPQHF.

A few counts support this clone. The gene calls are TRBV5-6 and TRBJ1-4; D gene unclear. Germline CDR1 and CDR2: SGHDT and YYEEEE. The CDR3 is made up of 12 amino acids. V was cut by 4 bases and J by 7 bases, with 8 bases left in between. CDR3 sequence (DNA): TGTGCCAGCAGCCGCCCCAGTGAAAAACTGTTTTTT. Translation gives CASSRPSEKLFF.

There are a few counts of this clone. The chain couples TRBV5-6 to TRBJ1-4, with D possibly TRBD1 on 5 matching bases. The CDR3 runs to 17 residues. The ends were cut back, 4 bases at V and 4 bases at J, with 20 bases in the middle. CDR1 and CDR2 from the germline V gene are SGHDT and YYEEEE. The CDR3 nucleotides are TGTGCCAGCAGCCTCCTCACTGGAGGGGTTATTAATGAAAAACTGTTTTTT. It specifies CASSLLTGGVINEKLFF.